The entry below describes one T cell receptor (beta chain). Its antigen is unidentified. Both iRepertoire HTBI primers and Arm-PCR of CDR3 regions were used to build the TCR beta libraries. Each CDR3 protein gets one entry after TCRdb re-called the multiplex PCR reads with MiXCR. Among around 330,000 distinct CDR3 sequences listed, 18% were seen once. Time point given: newly diagnosed GD, antithyroid drugs for less than 3 months. PBMCs were the source of the RNA used for TCR sequencing. This record comes from a study of regulatory T cells in long-lasting Graves disease. The wider study: Freshly diagnosed Graves' patients had used antithyroid drugs for under 3 months. Study-wide results and caveats: Patients with persistent disease showed a bias toward TRBV28, TRBJ1-2 and TRBJ2-5. Examination was confined to peripheral blood, excluding thyroid tissue.

The CDR3 has 14 residues. V was clipped by 4 bases and J by 5 bases, with 13 bases between them. Germline V CDR1 and CDR2: SGDLS, YYNGEE. The chain uses TRBV9 and TRBJ2-1, with D perhaps TRBD2 (6 bases). The source material was peripheral blood mononuclear cells (PBMCs), sampled at new diagnosis, from a patient treated with antithyroid drugs. The receptor was derived from a female donor with Graves disease. CDR3 in amino acids: CASSYYGRDNEQFF. The CDR3 nucleotides are TGTGCCAGCAGCTATTACGGGAGAGACAATGAGCAGTTCTTC. Based on the CDR3 plus reference TRBV9 and TRBJ2-1, the full variable domain is DSGVTQTPKHLITATGQRVTLRCSPRSGDLSVYWYQQSLDQGLQFLIQYYNGEERAKGNILERFSAQQFPDLHSELNLSSLELGDSALYFCASSYYGRDNEQFFGPGTRLTVL.